The text below deals with one T cell receptor (beta chain). This entry belongs to a study of technical replicates of blood from a few donors. Germline V gene data show CDR1 as SQVTM and CDR2 as ANQGSEA. This CDR3 is built from 12 residues. The J segment lost 1 base and the V segment lost 8 bases, leaving 5 bases of the junction unmatched. This table comes from immunoSEQ multiplex PCR, and its TCRdb copy is limited to in-frame clones, with some not included. The sample includes about 61,000 clones, about 90% of them seen just once. The rearrangement links TRBV29-1 to TRBJ2-7; 7 nucleotides line up with TRBD2. The material sequenced was PBMCs. This receptor was obtained from a human donor in good health. Some clones in this sample may be carry-over from other donors' samples. Written as DNA, the CDR3 is TGCAGCTCCAGGACTAGTTCCTACGAGCAGTACTTC. This gives the protein CSSRTSSYEQYF.